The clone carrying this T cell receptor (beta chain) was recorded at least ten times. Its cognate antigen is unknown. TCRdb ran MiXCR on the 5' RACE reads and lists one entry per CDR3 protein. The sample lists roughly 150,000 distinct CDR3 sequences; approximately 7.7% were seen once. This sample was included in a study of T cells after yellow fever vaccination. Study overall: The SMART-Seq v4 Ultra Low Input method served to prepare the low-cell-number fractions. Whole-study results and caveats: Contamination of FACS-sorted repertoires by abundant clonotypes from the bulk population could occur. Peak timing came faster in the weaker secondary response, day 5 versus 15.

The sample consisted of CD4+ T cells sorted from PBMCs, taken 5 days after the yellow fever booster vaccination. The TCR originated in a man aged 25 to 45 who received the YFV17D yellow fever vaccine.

CDR3 nucleotides: TGTGCCAGCAGTTCCCTCCCAGGACTAGCGGGAGGGCCTGTGTATGAGCAGTTCTTC. Its translation: CASSSLPGLAGGPVYEQFF. The gene calls are TRBV6-2 or TRBV6-3 and TRBJ2-1; 15 bases are shared with TRBD2. Germline trimming cut 4 bases from V and 8 bases from J; bases unmatched to any gene: 15. CDR1 is MNHEY and CDR2 is SVGEGT in the germline V gene. This CDR3 has 19 amino acids.